These 5 T cell receptor beta chains were sequenced from one sample in a study of blood T cells in healthy people across ages. The second PCR ran about 6 to 11 cycles with a sample-barcoded 5' primer and J-beta primers. MiXCR, run by TCRdb on the 5' RACE reads, gives a single entry per CDR3 protein. Of 1.5 million to 2 million distinct CDR3 sequences in the sample, about 35% were seen once. The specimen was blood. Receptors were obtained from a woman in her twenties or thirties in good health.

This clonotype was observed a few times. The chain carries TRBV27 and TRBJ2-7; TRBD2 agrees at 11 bases. Germline lookup yields CDR1 MNHEY and CDR2 SMNVEV (reference sequence). With V trimmed by 4 bases and J by 6 bases, 8 bases remained unmatched. This CDR3 spans 15 amino acids. CDR3 sequence reads: CASSSIAGGVFEQYF. CDR3 sequence (DNA): TGTGCCAGCAGTTCCATAGCGGGAGGGGTCTTCGAGCAGTACTTC.

The chain couples TRBV10-3 to TRBJ1-1; 7 bases align to TRBD1. The CDR3 contains 14 residues. In germline, CDR1 is ENHRY, CDR2 SYGVKD. V shed 4 bases, J shed 5 bases, and the junction held 7 bases outside the gene matches. CDR3 protein: CAISGAGGGTEAFF. For the CDR3, the DNA is TGTGCCATCAGTGGGGCAGGGGGAGGAACTGAAGCTTTCTTT.

This sequence joins TRBV7-2 and TRBJ2-5, with D possibly TRBD2 on 5 matching bases. The CDR3 spans 14 residues. Looked up from germline, CDR1 is SGHTA and CDR2 is FQGNSA. V lost 6 bases to trimming and J lost 1 base, with 12 bases between them. This CDR3 reads CASSFSSFQETQYF. CDR3 DNA sequence: TGTGCCAGCAGTTTTTCTAGCTTCCAAGAGACCCAGTACTTC.

This clonotype turned up a few times. The V call is TRBV7-9, the J call TRBJ2-5, with 8 bases identical to TRBD2. The CDR3 loop spans 18 amino acids. Trimming removed 5 bases from V and 2 bases from J; junction bases left unmatched: 16. Germline-derived CDR1 and CDR2 are SEHNR and FQNEAQ (reference sequence). This CDR3 is CASSALGGGLRSQETQYF. The CDR3 region has the DNA TGTGCCAGCAGCGCCCTTGGCGGGGGGTTGAGGAGTCAAGAGACCCAGTACTTC.

The chain carries TRBV2 and TRBJ2-1; D is possibly TRBD1 or TRBD2 (5 bases each). CDR1 and CDR2 (germline): SNHLY, FYNNEI. The V gene lost 8 bases and the J gene lost 8 bases, with 10 bases spanning the gap. This CDR3 has 11 amino acids. Here the CDR3 DNA reads TGTGCCAGCCGGGGCGGGCATGAGCAGTTCTTC. It translates to CASRGGHEQFF.